A selection of T cell receptor beta chains follows, all from one sample in a study of response to subunit inactivated influenza vaccine. TCRdb analysed the RT-PCR reads with MiXCR anew, one entry per CDR3 protein. Among roughly 630,000 distinct CDR3 sequences, 12% to 15% were seen once, and the ten largest hold about 7.4%. The sample was PBMCs from blood, taken approximately 15 days before vaccination. The receptors were sampled from a man aged 50-59 years who received an inactivated influenza vaccine. Both conserved end residues are part of each CDR3. Each record gives: J gene, V gene, clone size, D gene, CDR3 DNA, CDR3 protein. D genes are given only for firm matches. Only part of the rows carry a size: once, few, many, or a class if the clone is expanded.

TRBJ2-6 | TRBV5-1 | . | TRBD1 | TGCGCCAGCAGCGGGACAGGGGGAAACTCTGGGGCCAACGTCCTGACTTTC | CASSGTGGNSGANVLTF
TRBJ1-3 | TRBV28 | . | TRBD1 | TGTGCCAGCAGGAACAGGGGCGAAAATGGAAACACCATATATTTT | CASRNRGENGNTIYF
TRBJ1-6 | TRBV15 | few | . | TGTGCCACCAGCAGAGATAAGCCGCTCTATAATTCACCCCTCCACTTT | CATSRDKPLYNSPLHF
TRBJ2-2 | TRBV5-1 | few | TRBD2 | TGCGCCAGCAGCCACACTCCGGGACTAGCGGGAGTAGGAACCGGGGAGCTGTTTTTT | CASSHTPGLAGVGTGELFF
TRBJ2-5 | TRBV18 | . | . | TGTGCCAGCTCTCCCATTCAGGGAGTACAAGAGACCCAGTACTTC | CASSPIQGVQETQYF
TRBJ2-1 | TRBV7-2 | . | . | TGTGCCAGCAGCTTAAGGGGGGGCGGGAATCGACTGTTCTTC | CASSLRGGGNRLFF
TRBJ2-5 | TRBV20-1 | few | . | TGCAGTGCTAGAAAATCCCTGAAAGAGACCCAGTACTTC | CSARKSLKETQYF
TRBJ1-1 | TRBV7-6 | few | TRBD1 | TGTGCCAGCAGCTTAGCGCGGGGGGGACAGTCAAACACTGAAGCTTTCTTT | CASSLARGGQSNTEAFF
TRBJ2-7 | TRBV11-1 | . | TRBD1 | TGTGCCAGCAGCTTACGGACGGGACAGGGGGGCCACTCCTACGAGCAGTACTTC | CASSLRTGQGGHSYEQYF
TRBJ2-5 | TRBV28 | once | . | TGTGCCAGCAGTCCAGTTTCCCAGGGGGAGACCCAGTACTTC | CASSPVSQGETQYF
TRBJ2-1 | TRBV9 | few | . | TGTGCCAGCAGCATAGCAAACAATGAGCAGTTCTTC | CASSIANNEQFF
TRBJ2-1 | TRBV7-2 | few | . | TGTGCCAGCAGCCCCCGGGCCCAACGCAAGTTCTTC | CASSPRAQRKFF
TRBJ1-1 | TRBV20-1 | . | . | TGCAGTGCTACCGACAGGCTCGAAGCTTTCTTT | CSATDRLEAFF
TRBJ2-1 | TRBV12-3/TRBV12-4 | few | TRBD2 | TGTGCCAGCAGCACCGGGACTAGCGGGAGCGATGAGCAGTTCTTC | CASSTGTSGSDEQFF